This T cell receptor (beta chain) was retrieved from a study of blood T cell repertoires in COVID-19. The method was immunoSEQ multiplex PCR; TCRdb's version includes in-frame clones alone and lacks a portion of them. The repertoire holds some 670,000 clones, about nine tenths seen once, with about 0.26% in the top ten. This CDR3 is 13 amino acids long. Unmatched junction bases numbered 4, after V lost 6 bases and J lost 6 bases. The chain has TRBV12-3 or TRBV12-4 and TRBJ1-5; TRBD1 agrees at 8 bases. Sequencing was performed on peripheral blood. This TCR derives from a young woman with acute or convalescent COVID-19. In nucleotides, the CDR3 is TGTGCCAGCAGCCAGGGGGCAGGTCAGCCCCAGCATTTT. It translates to CASSQGAGQPQHF.